The rows below give T cell receptor beta chains drawn from one sample of a study of blood T cell repertoires in COVID-19. TCRdb's copy holds only in-frame clones and misses some; the assay was immunoSEQ multiplex PCR. The sample has more than 200,000 clones, about 88% seen once. What was sequenced was peripheral blood. Receptors originate from a woman between 55 and 75 years old with COVID-19, enrolled during active disease. CDR3s include the opening cysteine and the closing phenylalanine or tryptophan. The order of the fields is D gene, V gene, CDR3 length, J gene, clone size, CDR3 protein, CDR3 DNA. D genes are given only for firm matches. Size is stated for part of the rows, as once, few or many counts, or as a class when the clone is expanded.

D gene: -; V gene: TRBV12-3/TRBV12-4; CDR3 length: 12; J gene: TRBJ2-3; clone size: -; CDR3 protein: CASSPFLDTQYF; CDR3 DNA: TGTGCCAGCAGCCCGTTCCTAGATACGCAGTATTTT
D gene: -; V gene: TRBV6-5; CDR3 length: 14; J gene: TRBJ1-1; clone size: -; CDR3 protein: CASSLRGMNTEAFF; CDR3 DNA: TGTGCCAGCAGCTTACGCGGTATGAACACTGAAGCTTTCTTT
D gene: TRBD2; V gene: TRBV28; CDR3 length: 18; J gene: TRBJ2-1; clone size: -; CDR3 protein: CASSSDRLAGAPYNEQFF; CDR3 DNA: TGTGCCAGCAGTTCCGACCGACTAGCGGGAGCTCCCTACAATGAGCAGTTCTTC
D gene: -; V gene: TRBV6-5; CDR3 length: 13; J gene: TRBJ1-5; clone size: -; CDR3 protein: CASSRQWGQPQHF; CDR3 DNA: TGTGCCAGCAGCAGACAGTGGGGACAGCCCCAGCATTTT
D gene: TRBD2; V gene: TRBV14; CDR3 length: 14; J gene: TRBJ2-1; clone size: -; CDR3 protein: CASSPRLAGGSVFF; CDR3 DNA: TGTGCCAGCAGCCCACGACTAGCGGGAGGTTCGGTGTTCTTC
D gene: TRBD2; V gene: TRBV19; CDR3 length: 16; J gene: TRBJ2-3; clone size: once; CDR3 protein: CASSTGRGGRTDTQYF; CDR3 DNA: TGTGCCAGTAGTACAGGGCGGGGAGGGAGGACAGATACGCAGTATTTT
D gene: -; V gene: TRBV19; CDR3 length: 14; J gene: TRBJ2-7; clone size: -; CDR3 protein: CASSILGFGYEQYF; CDR3 DNA: TGTGCCAGTAGTATTCTCGGGTTTGGCTACGAGCAGTACTTC
D gene: TRBD2; V gene: TRBV20-1; CDR3 length: 14; J gene: TRBJ2-5; clone size: -; CDR3 protein: CSASSSGLRETQYF; CDR3 DNA: TGCAGTGCTAGTTCTAGCGGGTTACGGGAGACCCAGTACTTC
D gene: TRBD2; V gene: TRBV12-5; CDR3 length: 16; J gene: TRBJ2-1; clone size: -; CDR3 protein: CASGFRSGASYNEQFF; CDR3 DNA: TGTGCTAGTGGTTTCCGTAGCGGGGCCTCCTACAATGAGCAGTTCTTC
D gene: -; V gene: TRBV28; CDR3 length: 14; J gene: TRBJ1-3; clone size: -; CDR3 protein: CASSSPVSGNTIYF; CDR3 DNA: TGTGCCAGCAGTTCCCCGGTCTCTGGAAACACCATATATTTT
D gene: -; V gene: TRBV4-1; CDR3 length: 14; J gene: TRBJ2-1; clone size: few; CDR3 protein: CASSQGAFKDEQFF; CDR3 DNA: TGCGCCAGCAGCCAGGGCGCCTTCAAAGATGAGCAGTTCTTC
D gene: TRBD2; V gene: TRBV19; CDR3 length: 16; J gene: TRBJ2-3; clone size: -; CDR3 protein: CASSILAGASGDTQYF; CDR3 DNA: TGTGCCAGTAGTATACTAGCGGGAGCCAGTGGGGATACGCAGTATTTT
D gene: TRBD2; V gene: TRBV28; CDR3 length: 15; J gene: TRBJ2-1; clone size: -; CDR3 protein: CASRGGTSGSNEQFF; CDR3 DNA: TGTGCCAGCAGAGGGGGGACTAGCGGGAGCAATGAGCAGTTCTTC
D gene: TRBD2; V gene: TRBV6-1; CDR3 length: 16; J gene: TRBJ2-2; clone size: -; CDR3 protein: CASSEMAGGPNGELFF; CDR3 DNA: TGTGCCAGCAGTGAAATGGCGGGAGGTCCGAACGGGGAGCTGTTTTTT
D gene: TRBD1; V gene: TRBV5-1; CDR3 length: 14; J gene: TRBJ1-1; clone size: -; CDR3 protein: CASSSGQGASEAFF; CDR3 DNA: TGCGCCAGCAGCTCGGGACAGGGGGCTTCGGAAGCTTTCTTT
D gene: -; V gene: TRBV12-3/TRBV12-4; CDR3 length: 12; J gene: TRBJ2-1; clone size: -; CDR3 protein: CASSLASGKQFF; CDR3 DNA: TGTGCCAGCAGTTTAGCTAGCGGCAAGCAGTTCTTC
D gene: -; V gene: TRBV4-2; CDR3 length: 15; J gene: TRBJ1-2; clone size: once; CDR3 protein: CASSQPPGQTYGYTF; CDR3 DNA: TGTGCCAGCAGCCAACCCCCCGGACAGACCTATGGCTACACCTTC
D gene: -; V gene: TRBV9; CDR3 length: 16; J gene: TRBJ1-6; clone size: -; CDR3 protein: CASSVDADTRNSPLHF; CDR3 DNA: TGTGCCAGCAGCGTAGACGCAGACACCCGTAATTCACCCCTCCACTTT
D gene: TRBD2; V gene: TRBV4-1; CDR3 length: 16; J gene: TRBJ2-5; clone size: -; CDR3 protein: CASSRSGRADSETQYF; CDR3 DNA: TGCGCCAGCAGCCGTAGCGGGAGGGCGGATTCGGAGACCCAGTACTTC
D gene: -; V gene: TRBV19; CDR3 length: 13; J gene: TRBJ1-2; clone size: few; CDR3 protein: CASRQIGNYGYTF; CDR3 DNA: TGTGCCAGTAGACAGATCGGCAACTATGGCTACACCTTC
D gene: -; V gene: TRBV28; CDR3 length: 15; J gene: TRBJ1-3; clone size: -; CDR3 protein: CASHRGRELEYTIYF; CDR3 DNA: TGTGCCAGTCATCGTGGGAGGGAATTGGAATACACCATATATTTT
D gene: -; V gene: TRBV5-6; CDR3 length: 13; J gene: TRBJ2-1; clone size: -; CDR3 protein: CASSLAKSYEQFF; CDR3 DNA: TGTGCCAGCAGCTTGGCCAAGAGCTATGAGCAGTTCTTC
D gene: -; V gene: TRBV7-2; CDR3 length: 15; J gene: TRBJ1-1; clone size: -; CDR3 protein: CASSLVGVVNTEAFF; CDR3 DNA: TGTGCCAGCAGCTTAGTCGGGGTAGTGAACACTGAAGCTTTCTTT
D gene: -; V gene: TRBV19; CDR3 length: 17; J gene: TRBJ1-5; clone size: -; CDR3 protein: CASSIDPFGRADQPQHF; CDR3 DNA: TGTGCCAGTAGTATAGATCCCTTTGGCAGGGCCGATCAGCCCCAGCATTTT
D gene: -; V gene: TRBV11-2; CDR3 length: 13; J gene: TRBJ1-1; clone size: -; CDR3 protein: CASSPSGVTEAFF; CDR3 DNA: TGTGCCAGCAGCCCATCGGGGGTCACTGAAGCTTTCTTT
D gene: -; V gene: TRBV27; CDR3 length: 12; J gene: TRBJ2-3; clone size: -; CDR3 protein: CASSLKLDTQYF; CDR3 DNA: TGTGCCAGCAGTTTAAAACTGGATACGCAGTATTTT
D gene: -; V gene: TRBV7-3; CDR3 length: 15; J gene: TRBJ1-2; clone size: -; CDR3 protein: CASTQIAGQPGGYTF; CDR3 DNA: TGTGCCAGCACTCAAATTGCGGGTCAGCCGGGGGGCTACACCTTC
D gene: TRBD2; V gene: TRBV28; CDR3 length: 14; J gene: TRBJ2-3; clone size: -; CDR3 protein: CATIAGVGPDTQYF; CDR3 DNA: TGTGCCACCATAGCGGGAGTCGGCCCAGATACGCAGTATTTT
D gene: TRBD2; V gene: TRBV7-8; CDR3 length: 17; J gene: TRBJ2-3; clone size: once; CDR3 protein: CASSLVSASGSSDTQYF; CDR3 DNA: TGTGCCAGCAGCTTAGTTTCCGCTAGCGGCTCTTCGGATACGCAGTATTTT
D gene: -; V gene: TRBV7-8; CDR3 length: 16; J gene: TRBJ1-6; clone size: -; CDR3 protein: CASSLAGPAGHSPLHF; CDR3 DNA: TGTGCCAGCAGCTTAGCGGGACCGGCGGGGCACTCACCCCTCCACTTT
D gene: TRBD1; V gene: TRBV24-1; CDR3 length: 19; J gene: TRBJ2-3; clone size: -; CDR3 protein: CATSDRTYLPGQGRDTQYF; CDR3 DNA: TGTGCCACCAGTGATCGTACGTACCTACCGGGACAGGGACGAGATACGCAGTATTTT
D gene: -; V gene: TRBV3-1/TRBV3-2; CDR3 length: 16; J gene: TRBJ2-3; clone size: once; CDR3 protein: CASSHESGGITDTQYF; CDR3 DNA: TGTGCCAGCAGCCATGAATCCGGCGGGATAACAGATACGCAGTATTTT
D gene: TRBD1; V gene: TRBV19; CDR3 length: 18; J gene: TRBJ1-4; clone size: -; CDR3 protein: CASSIGGTGPGKDEKLFF; CDR3 DNA: TGTGCCAGTAGTATAGGCGGGACAGGGCCGGGAAAGGATGAAAAACTGTTTTTT
D gene: TRBD2; V gene: TRBV7-8; CDR3 length: 16; J gene: TRBJ2-1; clone size: -; CDR3 protein: CASSPLLAGGYNEQFF; CDR3 DNA: TGTGCCAGCAGCCCTCTGTTAGCGGGAGGGTACAATGAGCAGTTCTTC
D gene: -; V gene: TRBV5-1; CDR3 length: 14; J gene: TRBJ2-7; clone size: -; CDR3 protein: CASSSPGEGYEQYF; CDR3 DNA: TGCGCCAGCAGCTCCCCAGGGGAGGGCTACGAGCAGTACTTC
D gene: -; V gene: TRBV6-1; CDR3 length: 14; J gene: TRBJ2-1; clone size: once; CDR3 protein: CASSDRLPSDEQFF; CDR3 DNA: TGTGCCAGCAGTGACCGACTCCCTTCCGATGAGCAGTTCTTC
D gene: TRBD1; V gene: TRBV7-9; CDR3 length: 18; J gene: TRBJ1-5; clone size: few; CDR3 protein: CASSRSQGTGYSNQPQHF; CDR3 DNA: TGTGCCAGCAGCCGCTCTCAGGGGACAGGGTATAGCAATCAGCCCCAGCATTTT
D gene: TRBD1; V gene: TRBV5-1; CDR3 length: 14; J gene: TRBJ1-1; clone size: few; CDR3 protein: CASSSGQGNTEAFF; CDR3 DNA: TGCGCCAGCAGCTCGGGACAGGGGAACACTGAAGCTTTCTTT
D gene: -; V gene: TRBV5-4; CDR3 length: 13; J gene: TRBJ1-1; clone size: -; CDR3 protein: CASRLQVNTEAFF; CDR3 DNA: TGTGCCAGCAGGTTACAGGTGAACACTGAAGCTTTCTTT
D gene: -; V gene: TRBV11-2; CDR3 length: 14; J gene: TRBJ2-7; clone size: -; CDR3 protein: CASSLDRTSYEQYF; CDR3 DNA: TGTGCCAGCAGCCTAGACAGAACCTCCTACGAGCAGTACTTC
D gene: TRBD1; V gene: TRBV11-2; CDR3 length: 14; J gene: TRBJ1-5; clone size: -; CDR3 protein: CASSLGTGFQPQHF; CDR3 DNA: TGTGCCAGCAGCTTGGGGACAGGATTTCAGCCCCAGCATTTT
D gene: -; V gene: TRBV3-1/TRBV3-2; CDR3 length: 15; J gene: TRBJ1-2; clone size: -; CDR3 protein: CASSQESARGYGYTF; CDR3 DNA: TGTGCCAGCAGCCAAGAATCGGCCCGAGGCTATGGCTACACCTTC
D gene: TRBD2; V gene: TRBV5-1; CDR3 length: 15; J gene: TRBJ2-1; clone size: -; CDR3 protein: CASSLGAGVYNEQFF; CDR3 DNA: TGCGCCAGCAGCTTGGGGGCGGGAGTCTACAATGAGCAGTTCTTC
D gene: TRBD2; V gene: TRBV7-2; CDR3 length: 17; J gene: TRBJ2-7; clone size: -; CDR3 protein: CASSHRTGTRGTDEQYF; CDR3 DNA: TGTGCCAGCAGCCACCGGACCGGGACTAGGGGGACGGACGAGCAGTACTTC
D gene: -; V gene: TRBV7-8; CDR3 length: 13; J gene: TRBJ1-5; clone size: -; CDR3 protein: CASSGGGNQPQHF; CDR3 DNA: TGTGCCAGCAGTGGGGGCGGCAATCAGCCCCAGCATTTT
D gene: -; V gene: TRBV19; CDR3 length: 14; J gene: TRBJ2-7; clone size: -; CDR3 protein: CASSIAGSYYEQYF; CDR3 DNA: TGTGCCAGTAGTATTGCAGGCTCGTATTACGAGCAGTACTTC
D gene: -; V gene: TRBV7-9; CDR3 length: 13; J gene: TRBJ1-4; clone size: -; CDR3 protein: CASSLRGGEKLFF; CDR3 DNA: TGTGCCAGCAGCTTAAGGGGGGGTGAAAAACTGTTTTTT
D gene: TRBD1; V gene: TRBV19; CDR3 length: 16; J gene: TRBJ1-2; clone size: -; CDR3 protein: CASGGGTGPIIYGYTF; CDR3 DNA: TGTGCCAGTGGAGGTGGGACAGGACCCATTATCTATGGCTACACCTTC
D gene: TRBD1; V gene: TRBV5-5; CDR3 length: 15; J gene: TRBJ2-7; clone size: once; CDR3 protein: CASSYTGGQSYEQYF; CDR3 DNA: TGTGCCAGCAGCTATACTGGGGGACAGTCCTACGAGCAGTACTTC
D gene: TRBD1; V gene: TRBV29-1; CDR3 length: 14; J gene: TRBJ2-7; clone size: once; CDR3 protein: CSVARDRGPYEQYF; CDR3 DNA: TGCAGCGTCGCCCGGGACAGGGGCCCCTACGAGCAGTACTTC
D gene: TRBD1; V gene: TRBV7-2; CDR3 length: 14; J gene: TRBJ1-1; clone size: -; CDR3 protein: CASSLRTGATEAFF; CDR3 DNA: TGTGCCAGCAGCTTACGGACAGGGGCCACTGAAGCTTTCTTT
D gene: TRBD1; V gene: TRBV13; CDR3 length: 17; J gene: TRBJ2-1; clone size: once; CDR3 protein: CASSLGSGTGVYNEQFF; CDR3 DNA: TGTGCCAGCAGCTTAGGCTCGGGGACAGGGGTCTACAATGAGCAGTTCTTC
D gene: TRBD2; V gene: TRBV12-5; CDR3 length: 15; J gene: TRBJ2-5; clone size: -; CDR3 protein: CASGSGTSVQETQYF; CDR3 DNA: TGTGCTAGTGGTTCCGGGACTAGCGTACAAGAGACCCAGTACTTC
D gene: -; V gene: TRBV5-1; CDR3 length: 14; J gene: TRBJ1-2; clone size: -; CDR3 protein: CASSLDRTAYGYTF; CDR3 DNA: TGCGCCAGCAGCCTCGACAGGACGGCTTATGGCTACACCTTC
D gene: TRBD2; V gene: TRBV5-6; CDR3 length: 15; J gene: TRBJ2-7; clone size: once; CDR3 protein: CASSLMGTSSYEQYF; CDR3 DNA: TGTGCCAGCAGCTTGATGGGGACTAGCAGCTACGAGCAGTACTTC
D gene: TRBD1; V gene: TRBV11-3; CDR3 length: 14; J gene: TRBJ1-1; clone size: -; CDR3 protein: CASSLSGQGTEAFF; CDR3 DNA: TGTGCCAGCAGCCTATCCGGACAGGGGACTGAAGCTTTCTTT
D gene: -; V gene: TRBV6-5; CDR3 length: 15; J gene: TRBJ2-5; clone size: -; CDR3 protein: CASSYSMRERETQYF; CDR3 DNA: TGTGCCAGCAGTTACTCGATGAGGGAAAGAGAGACCCAGTACTTC
D gene: TRBD2; V gene: TRBV7-9; CDR3 length: 17; J gene: TRBJ2-3; clone size: -; CDR3 protein: CASSSLLAGGPSDTQYF; CDR3 DNA: TGTGCCAGCAGCTCTCTTCTAGCGGGAGGGCCCTCAGATACGCAGTATTTT
D gene: -; V gene: TRBV27; CDR3 length: 15; J gene: TRBJ2-2; clone size: few; CDR3 protein: CASTFGAANTGELFF; CDR3 DNA: TGTGCCAGCACCTTTGGGGCAGCGAACACCGGGGAGCTGTTTTTT